The 17 T cell receptor beta chains in this list originate from one sample, sequenced in a study of CXCR3-negative and CXCR3-positive naive CD8 T cells. Findings of the study overall: Comparison of naive cells showed more hydrophobic TRB CDR3s in CXCR3-positive than in CXCR3-negative naive cells.

UMI-labeled 5' RACE TRB cDNA libraries were prepared from the cells. TCRdb reworked the 5' RACE reads into one entry per CDR3 protein, no DNA. Found here are over 100,000 distinct CDR3 sequences; the top ten clones hold approximately 0.4%. Their antigen targets remain unknown. Sequenced: naive CXCR3+ CD8+ T cells from blood. As for subset: CD45RO-CCR7+CD27+CD95- naive CD8+ T cells expressing CXCR3 (TNR3+). The receptors were gathered from a human donor in good health. Some clones in this sample may be carry-over from other donors' samples.

The chain is built from TRBV7-8 and TRBJ2-1; TCRdb calls TRBD1, which cannot be checked without DNA. Germline-derived CDR1 and CDR2 are SGHVS and FQNEAQ. The CDR3 loop spans 14 amino acids. This CDR3 is CASSWTRTGRGQFF.

The chain couples TRBV5-4 to TRBJ1-1. The CDR3 runs 15 residues. Germline lookup yields CDR1 SGHNT and CDR2 YYREEE (reference sequence). This chain's CDR3 is CASSLALDLNTEAFF.

The V and J genes are TRBV15 and TRBJ2-2. The CDR3 length is 13 residues. Germline V gene sequence: CDR1 LNHNV, CDR2 YYDKDF (reference sequence). CDR3 region: CATSTPYDGELFF.

V gene TRBV6-6 combines with J gene TRBJ2-3; TCRdb outputs TRBD2, but without DNA this stays unchecked. Germline V gene data show CDR1 as MNHNY and CDR2 as SVGAGI (reference sequence). The CDR3 totals 16 residues. CDR3 residues: CASPRRRDVSTDTQYF.

The rearrangement links TRBV5-1 to TRBJ2-5; TCRdb picks TRBD2, but there is no DNA to check that call. Germline V lookup: CDR1 SGHRS, CDR2 YFSETQ. CDR3 length equals 17 residues. The CDR3 loop is CASSPGPGLENQETQYF. The full variable domain, with the rest looked up from reference TRBV5-1 and TRBJ2-5, is KAGVTQTPRYLIKTRGQQVTLSCSPISGHRSVSWYQQTPGQGLQFLFEYFSETQRNKGNFPGRFSGRQFSNSRSEMNVSTLELGDSALYLCASSPGPGLENQETQYFGPGTRLLVL.

This chain connects TRBV28 to TRBJ2-2; absent DNA, TCRdb's TRBD1 call cannot be checked. The V gene's germline CDR1 is MDHEN and CDR2 SYDVKM. The CDR3 length is 16 residues. This CDR3 is CASSLDPRPGTGELFF.

V is TRBV9 and J is TRBJ2-3; TCRdb gives TRBD2 as the D gene, but with no DNA this cannot be confirmed. CDR1 SGDLS and CDR2 YYNGEE come from the germline V gene. This CDR3 is 16 amino acids long. The CDR3 here is CASSVELAGRRDTQYF.

V and J are TRBV4-1 and TRBJ2-1; the TRBD2 assignment by TCRdb is unverifiable without DNA. The germline gives CDR1 MGHRA, CDR2 YSYEKL. This CDR3 has 17 residues. CDR3 amino acids: CASSQTLAGSSYNEQFF.

The rearrangement uses TRBV5-6 and TRBJ2-3; TCRdb outputs TRBD1, but without DNA this stays unchecked. From germline, CDR1 is SGHDT and CDR2 YYEEEE. The CDR3 runs to 15 residues. The CDR3 region is CASSFGTGSTDTQYF.

The chain is built from TRBV6-4 and TRBJ2-7; checking the TCRdb D call of TRBD1 is not possible without DNA. Germline loops: CDR1 MRHNA, CDR2 SNTAGT. The CDR3 has 16 residues. The CDR3 is CASSGSRAGGGYEQYF.

The V and J genes are TRBV7-3 and TRBJ2-1; TCRdb's D call, TRBD2, is unchecked because there is no DNA. Per the germline V gene, CDR1 is SGHTA and CDR2 is FQGTGA. The length of the CDR3 is 16 residues. CDR3 in amino acids: CASSPQLAGPYNEQFF.

This chain joins TRBV29-1 and TRBJ2-5; TCRdb lists TRBD1, though no DNA is available to test this call. In germline, CDR1 is SQVTM, CDR2 ANQGSEA. The CDR3 contains 12 residues. The CDR3 loop is CSVGAGGGDQYF.

The V call is TRBV5-1, the J call TRBJ2-7; TCRdb indicates TRBD1, and absent DNA this call remains unverified. This CDR3 region has 13 residues. Germline loops: CDR1 SGHRS, CDR2 YFSETQ. Here the CDR3 reads CASSLGQGHEQYF.

The chain joins TRBV7-3 to TRBJ2-1; the D call from TCRdb, TRBD2, cannot be confirmed without DNA. Germline V lookup: CDR1 SGHTA, CDR2 FQGTGA. This CDR3 is built from 15 residues. The CDR3 loop reads CASSLSGGGADEQFF.

The chain uses TRBV10-3 and TRBJ2-7; TCRdb selects TRBD1, and the lack of DNA leaves this call unchecked. CDR1 is ENHRY, CDR2 SYGVKD, per germline. This CDR3 comprises 15 residues. The CDR3 region is CAISESSGAFYEQYF.

The gene calls are TRBV7-3 and TRBJ2-2. The CDR3 sequence is 14 residues long. Germline values: CDR1 SGHTA, CDR2 FQGTGA. Here the CDR3 reads CASSLGVGTGELFF.

V gene TRBV5-1 combines with J gene TRBJ2-3; TCRdb's D gene call, TRBD2, goes unchecked for lack of DNA. The CDR3 is made up of 17 amino acids. CDR1 is SGHRS and CDR2 is YFSETQ in the germline V gene. CDR3 sequence: CASSLGLGTSGGDTQYF. The whole variable domain, filled in from reference TRBV5-1 and TRBJ2-3, reads KAGVTQTPRYLIKTRGQQVTLSCSPISGHRSVSWYQQTPGQGLQFLFEYFSETQRNKGNFPGRFSGRQFSNSRSEMNVSTLELGDSALYLCASSLGLGTSGGDTQYFGPGTRLTVL.